These T cell receptor beta chains were read from a single sample in a study of blood T cell repertoires in COVID-19. Libraries were prepared by immunoSEQ multiplex PCR; TCRdb keeps only in-frame clonotypes and omits some of them. Of 190,000 or so clones listed, approximately 87% were seen once; the top ten hold approximately 0.93%. Material: peripheral blood. These receptor sequences come from a woman between 18 and 30 years old who had recovered from COVID-19. Both conserved end residues are part of each CDR3. D genes are given only for firm matches. Clone sizes are given selectively: once, few, many, or a class where the clone is expanded.

v_call	j_call	clone_size	d_call	cdr3_nt	cdr3_aa
TRBV24-1	TRBJ2-5	-	TRBD1	TGTGCCACCAGTGATTTCGGGACAGGGGTAGAGACCCAGTACTTC	CATSDFGTGVETQYF
TRBV6-4	TRBJ1-4	-	-	TGTGCCAGCAGATCGACAGAGAATGAAAAACTGTTTTTT	CASRSTENEKLFF
TRBV6-5	TRBJ2-1	-	TRBD1	TGTGCCAGTGGACAGGGGCAAAATGAGCAGTTCTTC	CASGQGQNEQFF
TRBV5-4	TRBJ2-2	-	TRBD1	TGTGCCAGCAGCACTAGGGGGCAAAACACCGGGGAGCTGTTTTTT	CASSTRGQNTGELFF
TRBV9	TRBJ1-3	once	TRBD1	TGTGCCAGCAGCGTACAGACAGGGGGAATAAACACCATATATTTT	CASSVQTGGINTIYF
TRBV4-3	TRBJ2-5	-	-	TGCGCCAGCAGCCAAGACTGGGCATTCCGAGAGACCCAGTACTTC	CASSQDWAFRETQYF
TRBV5-1	TRBJ2-3	-	TRBD1	TGCGCCAGCAGCCAAGGGACAGCGGTAGATACGCAGTATTTT	CASSQGTAVDTQYF
TRBV27	TRBJ2-1	many	TRBD2	TGTGCCAGCAGTTTTTCCCGAACAACCACGGGACTAGGAAACAATGAGCAGTTCTTC	CASSFSRTTTGLGNNEQFF
TRBV6-2/TRBV6-3	TRBJ2-5	-	-	TGTGCCAGCAGTAAGCGCAACCAAGAGACCCAGTACTTC	CASSKRNQETQYF
TRBV7-2	TRBJ1-6	-	TRBD1	TGTGCCAGCGTACAGGGGGTTAGCGCTAATTCACCCCTCCACTTT	CASVQGVSANSPLHF
TRBV25-1	TRBJ2-5	-	-	TGTGCCAGCAGTGAGACTCCCCTAGAGACCCAGTACTTC	CASSETPLETQYF
TRBV2	TRBJ2-1	-	-	TGTGCCAGCAGGAATGGGGGGGCTCGCATGGGTGAGCAGTTCTTC	CASRNGGARMGEQFF
TRBV6-6	TRBJ1-1	-	-	TGTGCCAGCAGTTACCCAGGTAGATACACTGAAGCTTTCTTT	CASSYPGRYTEAFF
TRBV19	TRBJ1-2	few	TRBD1	TGTGCCAGTAGTTTCATCCGGGACAGAACTTCTAACTATGGCTACACCTTC	CASSFIRDRTSNYGYTF
TRBV5-1	TRBJ2-1	-	TRBD1	TGCGCCAGCAGCTTGGAGGGACAGGGGGGCAATGAGCAGTTCTTC	CASSLEGQGGNEQFF
TRBV10-3	TRBJ1-1	-	-	TGTGCCATCAGTGAGTTCTCGGTGAACACTGAAGCTTTCTTT	CAISEFSVNTEAFF
TRBV7-3	TRBJ1-1	few	TRBD1	TGTGCCAGCTCTTGGACAGGTCGAAACACTGAAGCTTTCTTT	CASSWTGRNTEAFF
TRBV2	TRBJ1-3	-	TRBD1	TGTGCCAGCAACGACAGGGGGCAGGGAAACACCATATATTTT	CASNDRGQGNTIYF
TRBV27	TRBJ2-5	-	TRBD2	TGTGCCAGCAGTGTCGGGGGGGGCCGGGAGACCCAGTACTTC	CASSVGGGRETQYF
TRBV3-1/TRBV3-2	TRBJ2-5	-	TRBD2	TGTGCCAGCAGTTCTAGCGGGGAGACCCAGTACTTC	CASSSSGETQYF
TRBV7-2	TRBJ2-1	-	TRBD2	TGTGCCAGCAGCTTAGCGAGCGGGACCCACAATGAGCAGTTCTTC	CASSLASGTHNEQFF
TRBV4-1	TRBJ2-1	many	-	TGCGCCAGCAGTCGACAGACCAACTCCTACAATGAGCAGTTCTTC	CASSRQTNSYNEQFF
TRBV7-8	TRBJ2-2	-	TRBD2	TGTGCCAGCAGCTTAGTACTAGCGTCCACCGGGGAGCTGTTTTTT	CASSLVLASTGELFF
TRBV28	TRBJ1-5	-	TRBD1	TGTGCCAGCGGGACAGGGGCTTCAAATCGGGATCAGCCCCAGCATTTT	CASGTGASNRDQPQHF
TRBV9	TRBJ1-5	-	-	TGTGCCAGCAGCGTTGATAACAGGGTAAGGCAGCCCCAGCATTTT	CASSVDNRVRQPQHF
TRBV9	TRBJ2-6	-	TRBD1	TGTGCCAGCGGACAGGGGCCCTCTGGGGCCAACGTCCTGACTTTC	CASGQGPSGANVLTF
TRBV7-8	TRBJ1-1	-	-	TGTGCCAGCAGGAAGACGGGGGGCGCGGTCACTGAAGCTTTCTTT	CASRKTGGAVTEAFF
TRBV5-8	TRBJ1-1	-	TRBD1	TGTGCCAGCAGCCCCGAGTACGGGACAGGGGCCACTGAAGCTTTCTTT	CASSPEYGTGATEAFF
TRBV14	TRBJ1-1	-	TRBD1	TGTGCCAGCAGTTACAGACAGGGAAACACTGAAGCTTTCTTT	CASSYRQGNTEAFF
TRBV3-1/TRBV3-2	TRBJ1-2	-	-	TGTGCCAGCAGCCAAGAGAACGTTCTCGGGGGTAACTATGGCTACACCTTC	CASSQENVLGGNYGYTF
TRBV4-1	TRBJ2-2	-	TRBD2	TGCGCCAGCACCCCTACCCCAAGAGCGGGGGGACCCGGGGAGCTGTTTTTT	CASTPTPRAGGPGELFF
TRBV6-6	TRBJ2-7	-	-	TGTGCCAGCAGTTACTCGGGGGGTGAGGCCGAGCAGTACTTC	CASSYSGGEAEQYF
TRBV27	TRBJ1-1	-	-	TGTGCCAGCTGCGACAGGCCGAACACTGAAGCTTTCTTT	CASCDRPNTEAFF
TRBV7-2	TRBJ2-5	few	TRBD2	TGTGCCAGCAGCGCTAACCGACTAGCGGGGGTGGAGACCCAGTACTTC	CASSANRLAGVETQYF
TRBV10-3	TRBJ2-2	once	-	TGTGCCATCAGTCTCTCGAACACCGGGGAGCTGTTTTTT	CAISLSNTGELFF